Listed below are T cell receptor beta chains from one sample, sequenced in a study of blood T cell repertoires in COVID-19. Profiling relied on immunoSEQ multiplex PCR, and the TCRdb table lists in-frame clones only, not all of them. The profile covers more than 95,000 clones, with over 75% appearing a single time and about 7% taken by the ten largest. Sequenced: peripheral blood. These receptors came from an older man with active or convalescent COVID-19. Both conserved end residues are part of each CDR3. D genes are given only for firm matches. Rows give clone size only sometimes, using once, few, many, or a class for an expanded clone.

TRBD1 NA 13 TRBJ2-7 TRBV5-4 CASSGQGAGEQYF TGTGCCAGCAGCGGGCAGGGGGCAGGCGAGCAGTACTTC
TRBD1 NA 15 TRBJ1-2 TRBV9 CASSDGQGYNYGYTF TGTGCCAGCAGCGACGGACAGGGATATAACTATGGCTACACCTTC
NA once 17 TRBJ1-6 TRBV30 CAWTPAGGWSYNSPLHF TGTGCCTGGACTCCTGCTGGGGGCTGGTCCTATAATTCACCCCTCCACTTT
NA NA 15 TRBJ1-5 TRBV6-5 CASRQGFSSNQPQHF TGTGCCAGCAGGCAGGGTTTTTCGAGCAATCAGCCCCAGCATTTT
NA NA 13 TRBJ2-3 TRBV9 CASSFGPTDTQYF TGTGCCAGCAGCTTTGGCCCCACAGATACGCAGTATTTT
NA NA 15 TRBJ1-6 TRBV3-1/TRBV3-2 CASSQDQATGSPLHF TGTGCCAGCAGCCAAGATCAGGCGACAGGTTCACCCCTCCACTTT
TRBD2 NA 14 TRBJ2-1 TRBV6-5 CASSFSGGANEQFF TGTGCCAGCAGCTTTAGCGGGGGGGCCAATGAGCAGTTCTTC
NA NA 14 TRBJ1-2 TRBV9 CASSVGQGTYGYTF TGTGCCAGCAGCGTAGGCCAGGGTACTTATGGCTACACCTTC
TRBD1 NA 19 TRBJ1-5 TRBV5-6 CASSLGGATGDYSNQPQHF TGTGCCAGCAGCTTGGGGGGGGCGACAGGGGACTATAGCAATCAGCCCCAGCATTTT
TRBD2 NA 16 TRBJ2-1 TRBV18 CASSPPTSGPYNEQFF TGTGCCAGCTCACCACCGACTAGCGGACCCTACAATGAGCAGTTCTTC
TRBD1 NA 17 TRBJ1-2 TRBV28 CASSSLRDRGRISGYTF TGTGCCAGCAGCTCCCTCCGGGACAGGGGGCGCATCTCCGGCTACACCTTC
TRBD2 NA 16 TRBJ2-1 TRBV7-6 CASSPQAGTPYNEQFF TGTGCCAGCAGCCCCCAAGCGGGAACCCCCTACAATGAGCAGTTCTTC
TRBD2 few 17 TRBJ2-1 TRBV7-8 CASSLELAGITYNEQFF TGTGCCAGCAGCTTAGAACTAGCGGGAATTACCTACAATGAGCAGTTCTTC
NA NA 14 TRBJ2-5 TRBV2 CASSEGAVQETQYF TGTGCCAGCAGTGAAGGGGCAGTCCAAGAGACCCAGTACTTC
TRBD1 NA 16 TRBJ2-5 TRBV3-1/TRBV3-2 CASRYGPGQGGETQYF TGTGCCAGCAGATATGGACCGGGACAGGGAGGGGAGACCCAGTACTTC
NA NA 15 TRBJ1-5 TRBV4-1 CASSQPYGGPQPQHF TGCGCCAGCAGCCAACCGTACGGGGGGCCTCAGCCCCAGCATTTT
TRBD1 NA 17 TRBJ1-1 TRBV5-1 CASSLVLSRGSDTEAFF TGCGCCAGCAGCTTGGTGCTTTCCAGGGGGTCAGACACTGAAGCTTTCTTT
NA NA 15 TRBJ1-4 TRBV7-2 CASSLAREGNEKLFF TGTGCCAGCAGCTTAGCGAGGGAAGGGAATGAAAAACTGTTTTTT
TRBD2 NA 15 TRBJ2-1 TRBV7-2 CASSLIRGGLYEQFF TGTGCCAGCAGCTTAATCCGGGGGGGCCTCTATGAGCAGTTCTTC
TRBD1 once 13 TRBJ1-2 TRBV30 CAWSLDRSYGYTF TGTGCCTGGAGTTTGGACAGGAGCTATGGCTACACCTTC
NA NA 12 TRBJ2-7 TRBV12-3/TRBV12-4 CASSPTSYEQYF TGTGCCAGCAGCCCTACTAGTTACGAGCAGTACTTC
TRBD1 NA 14 TRBJ2-7 TRBV27 CASRVGQGLGEQYF TGTGCCAGCAGGGTGGGACAGGGTTTGGGGGAGCAGTACTTC
NA NA 17 TRBJ1-5 TRBV5-4 CASSWGNPREGNQPQHF TGTGCCAGCAGCTGGGGGAACCCCAGGGAGGGCAATCAGCCCCAGCATTTT
NA NA 14 TRBJ1-1 TRBV7-9 CASSFTGMNTEAFF TGTGCCAGCAGCTTCACGGGGATGAACACTGAAGCTTTCTTT
TRBD1 NA 14 TRBJ1-5 TRBV7-2 CASSFDRAGQPQHF TGTGCCAGCAGCTTCGACAGGGCAGGGCAGCCCCAGCATTTT